This TCR beta chain was sequenced for a study of T cell repertoires in ileal Crohn's disease. At the level of the study: Postoperative therapy was given to about half: 10 to 12 thiopurines, 18 anti-TNF agents. The M6 sample came from neoterminal ileum during colonoscopy after surgery.

Per sample, 500 to 650 nanograms of biopsy DNA were TCRB immunosequenced. This table comes from immunoSEQ multiplex PCR, and its TCRdb copy is limited to in-frame clones, with some not included. The sample contains 13,000 or so clones, roughly 80% of which appear only once. The time point denotes: neoterminal ileum biopsy at postoperative endoscopy, about 6 months after surgery. Adults with ileal or ileocolonic Crohn's disease and an indication for resection were eligible. The table lists this clone with a count of one. The receptor was derived from an adult with Crohn's disease. Specimen: ileal tissue.

CDR3 nucleotide sequence: TGTGCCAGCAGTTACTCGAGCCTAGCACCCTCCTACGAGCAGTACTTC. Translated, it gives CASSYSSLAPSYEQYF. The chain has TRBV6-5 and TRBJ2-7; weak D call: TRBD2 (5 bases). In germline, CDR1 is MNHEY, CDR2 SVGAGI. The V end lost 0 bases, the J end lost 0 bases, and 12 bases lay between the germline ends. This CDR3 is 16 amino acids long.